One and the same sample provided the 4 T cell receptor beta chains below, sequenced in a study of CD8+ T cells in alopecia areata. Sequencing relied on a cDNA template that was reverse transcribed from extracted RNA. Method: immunoSEQ multiplex PCR; TCRdb's copy keeps in-frame clones and lacks some. The sample includes some 130,000 clones, 49% seen only once; the top ten take around 20%. Sequences were derived from CD8+ T cells sorted from blood, sampled at week 0. Source of these receptors: a human donor with alopecia areata.

This chain links TRBV27 with TRBJ2-1, with D possibly being TRBD1 or TRBD2 (5 bases each). With 8 bases removed from V and 10 bases from J, the gap between germline ends came to 24 bases. Germline loops: CDR1 MNHEY, CDR2 SMNVEV (reference sequence). The CDR3 extends over 15 amino acids. The CDR3 sequence is CASGLRDASPSEQFF. The CDR3 DNA reads as TGTGCCAGCGGCCTTCGGGACGCCTCCCCCTCGGAGCAGTTCTTC.

This CDR3 reads CASSLVSMGQNTEAFF. CDR3 coding DNA: TGTGCCAGCAGCTTAGTCTCGATGGGCCAGAACACTGAAGCTTTCTTT. This chain connects TRBV7-6 to TRBJ1-1; D unresolved. Trimming removed 1 base from V and 1 base from J, with 13 bases in between. CDR3 length: 16 residues. The germline V gene encodes CDR1 SGHVS and CDR2 FNYEAQ.

V is TRBV27 and J is TRBJ2-1, with 10 bases aligning to TRBD2. Germline CDR1 reads MNHEY; CDR2 reads SMNVEV (reference sequence). The length of the CDR3 is 15 residues. Trimming took 1 base from V and 7 from J; bases not matched to a gene: 4. The CDR3, as DNA: TGTGCCAGCAGTTTATTGGCTAGCGGGGGTAATGAGCAGTTCTTC. Its translation: CASSLLASGGNEQFF.

This rearrangement joins TRBV25-1 to TRBJ2-7; a weak D match, TRBD2 (6 bases). The CDR3 has 13 residues. Trimming shortened V by 5 bases and J by 6 bases, and 14 bases separated the two germline ends. Germline V gene lookup returns CDR1 MGHDK and CDR2 SYGVNS. The chain's CDR3 is CASSIREFGEQYF. As DNA, the CDR3 is TGTGCCAGCAGTATTCGGGAGTTCGGCGAGCAGTACTTC.